Listed here are 15 T cell receptor beta chains from one sample, sequenced in a study of blood T cell repertoires in COVID-19 (dated by TCRdb to the early 2020s). Library construction relied on the immunoSEQ multiplex PCR assay. TCRdb provides this immuneACCESS table in a form limited to in-frame rearrangements. Some clones are lacking; in checked studies, under half of them reflect an unresolved V gene, and why the rest are absent is not known. Across this sample there are 110,000 to 150,000 clones, with 85% to 90% seen only once. The ten most abundant clones make up around 3.2% of the sample. What was sequenced was peripheral blood. These receptors all stem from a man aged 60 to 75 with active or convalescent COVID-19.

A remark on this clone: At one of its ends the junction is not consistent with the germline gene, which may arise from a read error. This sequence joins TRBV3-1 (or the pseudogene TRBV3-2) and TRBJ1-2; possibly TRBD1 for D (5 bases). Germline CDR1 reads LGHDT; CDR2 reads YNNKEL (reference sequence). The CDR3 has 16 residues. In nucleotides, the CDR3 is TGTGCCAGCAGCCAAGGCCTACTTGGGGCTAACTATGGCTATACCTTC. It codes for CASSQGLLGANYGYTF.

The chain recombines TRBV2 with TRBJ1-4, with D possibly TRBD1 on 6 matching bases. Germline lookup yields CDR1 SNHLY and CDR2 FYNNEI. This CDR3 is built from 14 residues. Trimming pared 6 bases from V and 5 bases from J, leaving 13 bases between. The CDR3 reads CASSRRGQNEKLFF. For the CDR3, the DNA is TGTGCCAGCAGCCGCAGGGGTCAGAATGAAAAACTGTTTTTT.

The V call is TRBV20-1, the J call TRBJ1-4; D possibly corresponds to TRBD1 (6 bases). Germline values: CDR1 DFQATT, CDR2 SNEGSKA (reference sequence). The CDR3 loop spans 11 amino acids. The DNA for the CDR3 is TGCAGCCCGAGGGGGATTGAAAAACTGTTTTTT. Translated, it gives CSPRGIEKLFF.

This sequence joins TRBV4-3 and TRBJ2-3; D remains unclear. This CDR3 region has 14 residues. CDR1 is LGHNA and CDR2 is YSLEER in the germline V gene. Trimming stripped 1 base from V and 0 bases from J, with 5 bases between. The CDR3 DNA reads as TGCGCCAGCAGCCAAGCGAGAAGCACAGATACGCAGTATTTT. Its translation is CASSQARSTDTQYF.

The chain is built from TRBV7-9 and TRBJ2-1, with TRBD2 matching 8 bases. The V and J ends lost 6 bases and 8 bases, in that order; junction bases with no gene match: 9. CDR1 is SEHNR and CDR2 is FQNEAQ in the germline V gene (reference sequence). The CDR3 runs 14 residues. Written as DNA, the CDR3 is TGTGCCAGCAGGTCGGGGACTAGAGGTCATGAGCAGTTCTTC. It specifies CASRSGTRGHEQFF.

This sequence joins TRBV7-9 and TRBJ1-2, with a weak D call TRBD1 (5 bases). Germline V lookup: CDR1 SEHNR, CDR2 FQNEAQ (reference sequence). V shed 5 bases and J shed 7 bases, with 14 bases lying between them. This CDR3 spans 13 amino acids. Written as DNA, the CDR3 is TGTGCCAGCAGCCGGGGGGAGCGGCTTGGCTACACCTTC. This translates into CASSRGERLGYTF. The whole variable domain, remainder taken from reference TRBV7-9 and TRBJ1-2, is DTGVSQNPRHKITKRGQNVTFRCDPISEHNRLYWYRQTLGQGPEFLTYFQNEAQLEKSRLLSDRFSAERPKGSFSTLEIQRTEQGDSAMYLCASSRGERLGYTFGSGTRLTVV.

This clone was recorded once. The rearrangement uses TRBV2 and TRBJ1-2; TRBD1 is a possible D gene (5 bases). Per the germline V gene, CDR1 is SNHLY and CDR2 is FYNNEI. The CDR3 is 15 residues long. V was trimmed by 7 bases and J by 8 bases, leaving 23 bases between them. The CDR3 bases are TGTGCCAGCACCCCCCGACCGGGCCGGGGGGGAGGCTACACCTTC. It encodes CASTPRPGRGGGYTF. The complete variable domain, with remaining parts taken from reference TRBV2 and TRBJ1-2, reads EPEVTQTPSHQVTQMGQEVILRCVPISNHLYFYWYRQILGQKVEFLVSFYNNEISEKSEIFDDQFSVERPDGSNFTLKIRSTKLEDSAMYFCASTPRPGRGGGYTFGSGTRLTVV.

This chain uses TRBV7-9 with TRBJ2-4; D is undetermined. V gave up 4 bases and J gave up 6 bases, with 4 bases separating them. Germline V gene sequence: CDR1 SEHNR, CDR2 FQNEAQ (reference sequence). The CDR3 runs 11 residues. CDR3 bases: TGTGCCAGCAGCTCCGGAAACATTCAGTACTTC. Amino acids: CASSSGNIQYF.

This clone was seen at least ten times. The chain carries TRBV7-9 and TRBJ2-3, with a weak D call TRBD2 (6 bases). The V and J ends lost 2 bases and 5 bases respectively, with 8 bases between them. Germline V gene data show CDR1 as SEHNR and CDR2 as FQNEAQ (reference sequence). CDR3 size: 13 residues. In DNA, the CDR3 is TGTGCCAGCAGCTTACTAGCGCAAGATACGCAGTATTTT. This gives the protein CASSLLAQDTQYF.

The chain combines TRBV3-1 (or the pseudogene TRBV3-2) with TRBJ2-7, with TRBD2 identical over 10 bases. This CDR3 spans 14 amino acids. J was trimmed by 5 bases and V by 4 bases; bases with no gene match: 5. Looked up from germline, CDR1 is LGHDT and CDR2 is YNNKEL (reference sequence). CDR3 sequence reads: CASSRSLAGDEQYF. The DNA of the CDR3 is TGTGCCAGCAGCCGATCTCTAGCGGGAGACGAGCAGTACTTC.

V gene TRBV7-2 combines with J gene TRBJ1-1; no firm D call. V was trimmed by 1 base and J by 3 bases, leaving 15 bases between them. The CDR3 is made up of 16 amino acids. Looked up from germline, CDR1 is SGHTA and CDR2 is FQGNSA. CDR3 sequence: CASSLDGSFGYTEAFF. CDR3 in DNA: TGTGCCAGCAGCTTAGATGGGAGTTTTGGGTACACTGAAGCTTTCTTT.

This chain connects TRBV9 to TRBJ2-1; 9 bases are shared with TRBD2. From germline, CDR1 is SGDLS and CDR2 YYNGEE. Trimming cost V 4 bases and J 3 bases; bases outside gene matches: 5. The length of the CDR3 is 15 residues. In DNA, the CDR3 is TGTGCCAGCAGCACCCGGACTAGCGTCTACAATGAGCAGTTCTTC. Protein product: CASSTRTSVYNEQFF.

This chain connects TRBV4-1 to TRBJ2-7, with 10 bases that match TRBD1. The CDR3 runs to 16 residues. CDR1 MGHRA and CDR2 YSYEKL come from the germline V gene. With 2 bases clipped from V and 7 bases from J, the junction kept 11 bases outside the gene matches. The CDR3 DNA is TGCGCCAGCAGCCAACCGTTGGACAGGGGGGGAGGTGAGCAGTACTTC. This encodes CASSQPLDRGGGEQYF.

As DNA, the CDR3 is TGTGCCATCAGTGGAGGGATCCTACATAATGGCTACACCTTC. It is translated as CAISGGILHNGYTF. The V call is TRBV10-3, the J call TRBJ1-2; no clear D gene. The CDR3 is 14 residues long. CDR1 and CDR2 (germline): ENHRY, SYGVKD. V was cut by 4 bases and J by 6 bases, with 15 bases left in between.

The rearrangement uses TRBV6-5 and TRBJ1-5, with D possibly TRBD1 on 5 matching bases. The germline V gene encodes CDR1 MNHEY and CDR2 SVGAGI. This CDR3 spans 15 amino acids. The ends were cut back, 6 bases at V and 0 bases at J, with 12 bases in the middle. The DNA of the CDR3 is TGTGCCAGCAGCACAATAGGGGTTAGCAATCAGCCCCAGCATTTT. Encoded protein: CASSTIGVSNQPQHF.